Shown below are 17 T cell receptor beta chains from a single sample sequenced in a study of vaccination and CD4 T cells after COVID-19. The antigens for these receptors are not known. Treatment denoted: roughly nine-day PBMC culture with coronavirus spike peptide pools or control peptides (ViraFEST assay). Scientists ran DNA taken from cultured CD4+ T cells through the Oncomine TCR Beta short-read assay for sequencing. TCRdb reanalysed the PCR reads using MiXCR and keeps one entry per CDR3 protein. The data show around 15,000 distinct CDR3 sequences, with approximately 55% seen just once and 3.5% to 5% held by the top ten. This sample comprised CD4+ T cells from blood, cultured in vitro, obtained before SARS-CoV-2 vaccination. Receptors were obtained from a human donor who had recovered from COVID-19.

V is TRBV6-4 and J is TRBJ2-4, with D maybe TRBD2 (7 bases). Germline values: CDR1 MRHNA, CDR2 SNTAGT. The CDR3 sequence is 17 residues long. V shed 4 bases and J shed 5 bases, with 21 bases lying between them. Here the CDR3 reads CASSGDGGASEENIQYF. The CDR3 region has the DNA TGTGCCAGCAGTGGGGATGGGGGGGCTTCGGAGGAAAACATTCAGTACTTC.

CDR3 nucleotides: TGTGCCAGCAGATATAGGACAGGGATCGGCTACACCTTC. Its translation: CASRYRTGIGYTF. This sequence joins TRBV27 and TRBJ1-2, with 8 bases lining up with TRBD1. Looked up from germline, CDR1 is MNHEY and CDR2 is SMNVEV (reference sequence). The CDR3 loop spans 13 amino acids. Germline trimming cut 6 bases from V and 8 bases from J; bases unmatched to any gene: 8.

The chain employs TRBV19 and TRBJ1-5; D might be TRBD1 (5 bases). Germline V gene data show CDR1 as LNHDA and CDR2 as SQIVND (reference sequence). The V end was cut by 0 bases, the J end by 6 bases, with 12 bases between. The CDR3 length is 15 residues. The CDR3 DNA reads as TGTGCCAGTAGTATAGATAGCCCAGGGACTCAGCCCCAGCATTTT. This gives the protein CASSIDSPGTQPQHF.

This chain uses TRBV27 with TRBJ2-7; weak D call: TRBD2 (6 bases). The CDR3 sequence is 12 residues long. Germline CDR1 reads MNHEY; CDR2 reads SMNVEV (reference sequence). The CDR3 protein is CVTRRGETAWYF. In nucleotides, the CDR3 is TGTGTCACCCGTCGCGGGGAGACAGCTTGGTACTTC.

About this clonotype itself: Sequence at one end of the junction differs from germline and may be a read error. The J gene is TRBJ1-5, the V gene TRBV6-1, with D unclear. Germline V gene lookup returns CDR1 MNHNS and CDR2 SASEGT. This CDR3 is 13 amino acids long. This chain's CDR3 is CTSSESFDQPQHF. DNA of the CDR3: TGTACCAGCAGTGAGTCCTTCGATCAGCCCCAGCATTTT.

In its sample, this clonotype was seen a few times. The rearrangement uses TRBV27 and TRBJ1-1, with TRBD1 identical over 7 bases. The germline V gene encodes CDR1 MNHEY and CDR2 SMNVEV (reference sequence). Trimming removed 3 bases from V and 0 bases from J; junction bases left unmatched: 1. This CDR3 is 14 amino acids long. The CDR3 is CASSLGTVNTEAFF. The CDR3 nucleotides read TGTGCCAGCAGTTTGGGGACAGTGAACACTGAAGCTTTCTTT.

This clonotype was detected a few times. The chain has TRBV6-2 or TRBV6-3 and TRBJ2-1, with TRBD2 identical over 14 bases. Germline CDR1 and CDR2: MNHEY and SVGEGT. The CDR3 consists of 13 residues. The V and J ends lost 6 bases and 12 bases, in that order; junction bases with no gene match: 4. In DNA, the CDR3 is TGTGCCAGCAGCCGAGGACTAGCGGGAGGGCAGTTCTTC. Translation gives CASSRGLAGGQFF.

This clonotype was observed a handful of times. CDR3 nucleotide sequence: TGCAGTGCCCGACTAGACAACATGAACACTGAAGCTTTCTTT. This codes for CSARLDNMNTEAFF. The genes are TRBV20-1 and TRBJ1-1; D gene uncertain. The CDR3 covers 14 residues. Germline values: CDR1 DFQATT, CDR2 SNEGSKA (reference sequence). Trimming shortened V by 6 bases and J by 0 bases, and 14 bases separated the two germline ends.

V usage is TRBV19 and J usage is TRBJ2-2; D gene unclear. Trimming stripped 1 base from V and 0 bases from J, with 9 bases between. CDR1 LNHDA and CDR2 SQIVND come from the germline V gene (reference sequence). The CDR3 extends over 16 amino acids. The chain's CDR3 is CASSIAPVPNTGELFF. The CDR3 bases are TGTGCCAGTAGTATAGCCCCGGTACCGAACACCGGGGAGCTGTTTTTT. Using reference TRBV19 and TRBJ2-2 for the parts outside the CDR3, the full variable domain is DGGITQSPKYLFRKEGQNVTLSCEQNLNHDAMYWYRQDPGQGLRLIYYSQIVNDFQKGDIAEGYSVSREKKESFPLTVTSAQKNPTAFYLCASSIAPVPNTGELFFGEGSRLTVL.

This clonotype was observed a few times. CDR3 in amino acids: CASSPRGAGTDTQYF. The CDR3 DNA is TGTGCCAGCAGTCCCAGGGGTGCCGGCACAGATACGCAGTATTTT. V gene TRBV28 combines with J gene TRBJ2-3; perhaps TRBD1 as D (6 bases). In germline, CDR1 is MDHEN, CDR2 SYDVKM. This CDR3 has 15 residues. V was pared by 5 bases and J by 1 base, with 13 bases between.

There are a few counts of this clonotype. The chain employs TRBV23-1 and TRBJ2-7; D not certain. TRBV23-1 qualifies as an ORF whose function is uncertain. V lost 1 base and J 4 bases, leaving 5 bases between the germline ends. The CDR3 loop spans 12 amino acids. The CDR3 sequence is CASSQCLYEQYF. The CDR3 bases are TGCGCCAGCAGTCAATGTCTTTACGAGCAGTACTTC.

V is TRBV10-2 and J is TRBJ2-7; TRBD1 is a possible D gene (5 bases). The V and J ends lost 1 base and 0 bases respectively, with 7 bases between them. CDR3 length equals 14 residues. CDR1 and CDR2 from the germline V gene are WSHSY and SAAADI. Written as DNA, the CDR3 is TGCGCCAGCAGTGAGTACAGGAGCTCCTACGAGCAGTACTTC. Protein sequence: CASSEYRSSYEQYF.

The V gene is TRBV7-2, the J gene TRBJ1-2, with 7 nucleotides matching TRBD1. CDR1 and CDR2 (germline): SGHTA, FQGNSA. The CDR3 has 14 amino acids. V shed 2 bases, J shed 4 bases, and the junction held 4 bases outside the gene matches. CDR3 coding DNA: TGTGCCAGCAGCTTACCGGGACAGCTCTATGGCTACACCTTC. Translation: CASSLPGQLYGYTF.

This clonotype was found once. The rearrangement uses TRBV12-5 and TRBJ2-1; the match to TRBD2 covers 14 bases. The V and J ends lost 2 bases and 4 bases, in that order; junction bases with no gene match: 7. The CDR3 consists of 18 residues. The V gene's germline CDR1 is LGHNT and CDR2 FRNRAP. CDR3 DNA sequence: TGTGCTAGTGGTTTGCCACAGGGACTAGCGGGGGTGTACAATGAGCAGTTCTTC. Translating it yields CASGLPQGLAGVYNEQFF.

The chain couples TRBV19 to TRBJ2-7, with D perhaps assigned TRBD1 or TRBD2 (5 bases each). The CDR3 length is 18 residues. Germline CDR1 is LNHDA and CDR2 is SQIVND (reference sequence). V was cut by 1 base and J by 0 bases, with 19 bases left in between. The CDR3 DNA is TGTGCCAGTAGTATAGTTTTCGGAGGCGGTGGACACTCCTACGAGCAGTACTTC. Translating it yields CASSIVFGGGGHSYEQYF. Full variable domain (rest looked up from reference TRBV19 and TRBJ2-7): DGGITQSPKYLFRKEGQNVTLSCEQNLNHDAMYWYRQDPGQGLRLIYYSQIVNDFQKGDIAEGYSVSREKKESFPLTVTSAQKNPTAFYLCASSIVFGGGGHSYEQYFGPGTRLTVT.

V gene TRBV20-1 combines with J gene TRBJ1-5; no definite D call. V was trimmed by 0 bases and J by 0 bases, leaving 9 bases between them. Per germline, CDR1 DFQATT and CDR2 SNEGSKA (reference sequence). The CDR3 covers 15 residues. The CDR3 DNA follows: TGCAGTGCTAGAGATCGTCTCGTTAGCAATCAGCCCCAGCATTTT. Its translation is CSARDRLVSNQPQHF.

This clonotype was detected only a few times. This chain connects TRBV25-1 to TRBJ1-5, with 8 nucleotides matching TRBD1. Germline CDR1 MGHDK, CDR2 SYGVNS. V was pared by 4 bases and J by 5 bases, with 7 bases of the junction left unmatched. CDR3 size: 15 residues. The CDR3: CASSVTGGGDQPQHF. CDR3 DNA: TGTGCCAGCAGTGTTACAGGGGGAGGAGATCAGCCCCAGCATTTT. Variable domain in full (rest from reference TRBV25-1 and TRBJ1-5): EADIYQTPRYLVIGTGKKITLECSQTMGHDKMYWYQQDPGMELHLIHYSYGVNSTEKGDLSSESTVSRIRTEHFPLTLESARPSHTSQYLCASSVTGGGDQPQHFGDGTRLSIL.